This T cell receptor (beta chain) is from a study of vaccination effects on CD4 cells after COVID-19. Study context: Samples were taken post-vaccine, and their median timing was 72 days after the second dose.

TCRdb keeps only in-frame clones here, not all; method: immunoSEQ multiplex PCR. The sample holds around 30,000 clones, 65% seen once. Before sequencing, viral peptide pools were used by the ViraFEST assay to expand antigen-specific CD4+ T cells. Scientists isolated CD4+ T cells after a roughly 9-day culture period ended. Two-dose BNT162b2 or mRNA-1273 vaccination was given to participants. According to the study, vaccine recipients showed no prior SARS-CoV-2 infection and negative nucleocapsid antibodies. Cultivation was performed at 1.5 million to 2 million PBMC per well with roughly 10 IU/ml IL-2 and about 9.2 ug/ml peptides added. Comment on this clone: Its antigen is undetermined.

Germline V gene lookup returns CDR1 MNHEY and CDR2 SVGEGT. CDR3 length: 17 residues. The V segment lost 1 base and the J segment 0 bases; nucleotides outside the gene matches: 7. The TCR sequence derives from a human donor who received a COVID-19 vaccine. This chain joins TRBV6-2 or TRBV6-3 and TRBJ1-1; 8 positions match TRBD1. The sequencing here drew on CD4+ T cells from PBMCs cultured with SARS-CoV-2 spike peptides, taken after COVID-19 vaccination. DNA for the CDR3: TGTGCCAGCAGTTACTTAGCAGGGGGCCACATGAACACTGAAGCTTTCTTT. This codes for CASSYLAGGHMNTEAFF.